This T cell receptor beta chain is drawn from a study of long-term antiretroviral therapy in people with HIV. The germline V and J ends were trimmed by 5 bases and 5 bases, with 22 bases remaining between them. This CDR3 comprises 17 residues. The germline gives CDR1 LNHDA, CDR2 SQIVND (reference sequence). The libraries were made with immunoSEQ v3.0 at survey level. Data came from immunoSEQ multiplex PCR; TCRdb stores just in-frame clones and leaves some out. Among 11,000 to 15,000 clones, approximately 91% were seen once, and the ten largest hold 11%. Here the sequenced sample was unsorted PBMCs, taken 6.2 years after starting antiretroviral therapy. The J gene is TRBJ2-1, the V gene TRBV19; TRBD2 is a possible D gene (5 bases). This TCR derives from a middle-aged man with HIV. The CDR3 nucleotides read TGTGCCAGTAGTGAGGTCTTTTGGCGGACTCCTAACAATGAGCAGTTCTTC. Protein: CASSEVFWRTPNNEQFF.